This TCR beta chain was recovered during a study of T cell responses to AZD1222 COVID-19 vaccine. Produced via immunoSEQ multiplex PCR; TCRdb's table is partial and in-frame only. The profile shows around 77,000 clones, just over 85% of them singletons. General study results and limits: CD4 TCRs associated with vaccination spanned spike, dominating at 160-218 and 743-854. Clonal diversity was possibly underestimated, and the donors were mostly white British, with more females. Spike-specific TCRs gained breadth and depth after people received two AZD1222 doses.

V was shortened by 2 bases and J by 5 bases, with 7 bases between the two germline ends. The CDR3 spans 13 residues. CDR1 MNHNS and CDR2 SASEGT come from the germline V gene. Of note for this clone: Its antigen remains unidentified.

The sequence was obtained from an adult in good health. The chain employs TRBV6-1 and TRBJ2-1; D call uncertain. Sequenced here: peripheral blood, sampled on day 0 of AZD1222 vaccination. This chain's CDR3 is CASSENSHNEQFF. For the CDR3, the DNA is TGTGCCAGCAGTGAAAACAGCCACAATGAGCAGTTCTTC.